Below, 5 T cell receptor beta chains from the same sample are listed, as sequenced in a study of cytomegalovirus exposure and HLA in healthy donors (dated by TCRdb to about 2017). The receptor library was made with the immunoSEQ multiplex PCR assay. For the multiplex PCR, a mixture combining 60 forward primers for TCR Vbeta segments and 13 reverse primers for TCR Jbeta segments was used. Imported from immuneACCESS, the table was reduced by TCRdb to in-frame sequences with V and J called. These copies leave out some clones; in studies compared against another copy, an unresolved V gene accounts for under half, and the cause of the remainder is not known. The sample table holds over 100,000 clones, of which roughly 80% were seen once. The ten largest clonotypes hold 2.1% of the sample. Sequenced material: PBMCs. These TCRs come from a man younger than 40 in good health and CMV-seronegative.

There are a few counts of this clone. The chain is built from TRBV5-6 and TRBJ2-3, with 9 bases that match TRBD2. This CDR3 spans 18 amino acids. J lost 4 bases, V lost 2 bases, and 14 bases had no gene match. Germline V gene lookup returns CDR1 SGHDT and CDR2 YYEEEE. CDR3 residues: CASSFGDMAGGSADTQYF. Written as DNA, the CDR3 is TGTGCCAGCAGCTTTGGGGATATGGCGGGGGGGAGCGCAGATACGCAGTATTTT.

This chain uses TRBV10-2 with TRBJ2-2, with 14 bases aligning to TRBD2. The CDR3 sequence is 18 residues long. Germline assignment: CDR1 WSHSY and CDR2 SAAADI. V was pared by 2 bases and J by 0 bases, with 2 bases of the junction left unmatched. The CDR3 spells CASSELGLAGANTGELFF. The CDR3 nucleotides read TGCGCCAGCAGTGAGCTGGGACTAGCGGGAGCGAACACCGGGGAGCTGTTTTTT.

J is TRBJ2-7 and V is TRBV15, with D possibly TRBD2 on 6 matching bases. Per the germline V gene, CDR1 is LNHNV and CDR2 is YYDKDF (reference sequence). V was cut by 1 base and J by 7 bases, with 11 bases left in between. This CDR3 contains 13 residues. DNA for the CDR3: TGTGCCACCAGCAGAGTTGCGGGGCGTGAGCAGTACTTC. Protein: CATSRVAGREQYF.

For the CDR3, the DNA is TGTGCCAGCAGCCCCCACAGGGACTCCTACGAGCAGTACTTC. Translating it yields CASSPHRDSYEQYF. The rearrangement uses TRBV7-8 and TRBJ2-7; tentative D call: TRBD1 (6 bases). The CDR3 has 14 residues. V dropped 5 bases and J dropped 0 bases, with 11 bases sitting between them. CDR1 and CDR2 (germline): SGHVS, FQNEAQ.

The V gene is TRBV7-9, the J gene TRBJ2-5, with 9 bases that match TRBD1. Germline V gene data show CDR1 as SEHNR and CDR2 as FQNEAQ (reference sequence). The CDR3 runs to 14 residues. The J segment lost 2 bases and the V segment lost 5 bases, leaving 3 bases of the junction unmatched. CDR3 region: CASSRGTGQETQYF. In DNA, the CDR3 is TGTGCCAGCAGCCGAGGGACAGGGCAAGAGACCCAGTACTTC.